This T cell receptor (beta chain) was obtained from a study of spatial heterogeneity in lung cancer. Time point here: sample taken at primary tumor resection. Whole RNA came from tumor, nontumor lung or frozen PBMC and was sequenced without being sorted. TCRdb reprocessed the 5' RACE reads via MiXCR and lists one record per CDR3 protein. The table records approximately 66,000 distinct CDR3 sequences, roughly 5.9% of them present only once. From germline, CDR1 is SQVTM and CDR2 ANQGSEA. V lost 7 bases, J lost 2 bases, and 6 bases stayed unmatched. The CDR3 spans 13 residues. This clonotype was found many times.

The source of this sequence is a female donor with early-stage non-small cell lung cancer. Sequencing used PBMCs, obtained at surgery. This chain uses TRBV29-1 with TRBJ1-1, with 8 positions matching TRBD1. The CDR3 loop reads CSDDRGGNTEAFF. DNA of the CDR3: TGCAGCGATGACAGGGGAGGAAACACTGAAGCTTTCTTT. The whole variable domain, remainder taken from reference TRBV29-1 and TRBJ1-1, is SAVISQKPSRDICQRGTSLTIQCQVDSQVTMMFWYRQQPGQSLTLIATANQGSEATYESGFVIDKFPISRPNLTFSTLTVSNMSPEDSSIYLCSDDRGGNTEAFFGQGTRLTVV.